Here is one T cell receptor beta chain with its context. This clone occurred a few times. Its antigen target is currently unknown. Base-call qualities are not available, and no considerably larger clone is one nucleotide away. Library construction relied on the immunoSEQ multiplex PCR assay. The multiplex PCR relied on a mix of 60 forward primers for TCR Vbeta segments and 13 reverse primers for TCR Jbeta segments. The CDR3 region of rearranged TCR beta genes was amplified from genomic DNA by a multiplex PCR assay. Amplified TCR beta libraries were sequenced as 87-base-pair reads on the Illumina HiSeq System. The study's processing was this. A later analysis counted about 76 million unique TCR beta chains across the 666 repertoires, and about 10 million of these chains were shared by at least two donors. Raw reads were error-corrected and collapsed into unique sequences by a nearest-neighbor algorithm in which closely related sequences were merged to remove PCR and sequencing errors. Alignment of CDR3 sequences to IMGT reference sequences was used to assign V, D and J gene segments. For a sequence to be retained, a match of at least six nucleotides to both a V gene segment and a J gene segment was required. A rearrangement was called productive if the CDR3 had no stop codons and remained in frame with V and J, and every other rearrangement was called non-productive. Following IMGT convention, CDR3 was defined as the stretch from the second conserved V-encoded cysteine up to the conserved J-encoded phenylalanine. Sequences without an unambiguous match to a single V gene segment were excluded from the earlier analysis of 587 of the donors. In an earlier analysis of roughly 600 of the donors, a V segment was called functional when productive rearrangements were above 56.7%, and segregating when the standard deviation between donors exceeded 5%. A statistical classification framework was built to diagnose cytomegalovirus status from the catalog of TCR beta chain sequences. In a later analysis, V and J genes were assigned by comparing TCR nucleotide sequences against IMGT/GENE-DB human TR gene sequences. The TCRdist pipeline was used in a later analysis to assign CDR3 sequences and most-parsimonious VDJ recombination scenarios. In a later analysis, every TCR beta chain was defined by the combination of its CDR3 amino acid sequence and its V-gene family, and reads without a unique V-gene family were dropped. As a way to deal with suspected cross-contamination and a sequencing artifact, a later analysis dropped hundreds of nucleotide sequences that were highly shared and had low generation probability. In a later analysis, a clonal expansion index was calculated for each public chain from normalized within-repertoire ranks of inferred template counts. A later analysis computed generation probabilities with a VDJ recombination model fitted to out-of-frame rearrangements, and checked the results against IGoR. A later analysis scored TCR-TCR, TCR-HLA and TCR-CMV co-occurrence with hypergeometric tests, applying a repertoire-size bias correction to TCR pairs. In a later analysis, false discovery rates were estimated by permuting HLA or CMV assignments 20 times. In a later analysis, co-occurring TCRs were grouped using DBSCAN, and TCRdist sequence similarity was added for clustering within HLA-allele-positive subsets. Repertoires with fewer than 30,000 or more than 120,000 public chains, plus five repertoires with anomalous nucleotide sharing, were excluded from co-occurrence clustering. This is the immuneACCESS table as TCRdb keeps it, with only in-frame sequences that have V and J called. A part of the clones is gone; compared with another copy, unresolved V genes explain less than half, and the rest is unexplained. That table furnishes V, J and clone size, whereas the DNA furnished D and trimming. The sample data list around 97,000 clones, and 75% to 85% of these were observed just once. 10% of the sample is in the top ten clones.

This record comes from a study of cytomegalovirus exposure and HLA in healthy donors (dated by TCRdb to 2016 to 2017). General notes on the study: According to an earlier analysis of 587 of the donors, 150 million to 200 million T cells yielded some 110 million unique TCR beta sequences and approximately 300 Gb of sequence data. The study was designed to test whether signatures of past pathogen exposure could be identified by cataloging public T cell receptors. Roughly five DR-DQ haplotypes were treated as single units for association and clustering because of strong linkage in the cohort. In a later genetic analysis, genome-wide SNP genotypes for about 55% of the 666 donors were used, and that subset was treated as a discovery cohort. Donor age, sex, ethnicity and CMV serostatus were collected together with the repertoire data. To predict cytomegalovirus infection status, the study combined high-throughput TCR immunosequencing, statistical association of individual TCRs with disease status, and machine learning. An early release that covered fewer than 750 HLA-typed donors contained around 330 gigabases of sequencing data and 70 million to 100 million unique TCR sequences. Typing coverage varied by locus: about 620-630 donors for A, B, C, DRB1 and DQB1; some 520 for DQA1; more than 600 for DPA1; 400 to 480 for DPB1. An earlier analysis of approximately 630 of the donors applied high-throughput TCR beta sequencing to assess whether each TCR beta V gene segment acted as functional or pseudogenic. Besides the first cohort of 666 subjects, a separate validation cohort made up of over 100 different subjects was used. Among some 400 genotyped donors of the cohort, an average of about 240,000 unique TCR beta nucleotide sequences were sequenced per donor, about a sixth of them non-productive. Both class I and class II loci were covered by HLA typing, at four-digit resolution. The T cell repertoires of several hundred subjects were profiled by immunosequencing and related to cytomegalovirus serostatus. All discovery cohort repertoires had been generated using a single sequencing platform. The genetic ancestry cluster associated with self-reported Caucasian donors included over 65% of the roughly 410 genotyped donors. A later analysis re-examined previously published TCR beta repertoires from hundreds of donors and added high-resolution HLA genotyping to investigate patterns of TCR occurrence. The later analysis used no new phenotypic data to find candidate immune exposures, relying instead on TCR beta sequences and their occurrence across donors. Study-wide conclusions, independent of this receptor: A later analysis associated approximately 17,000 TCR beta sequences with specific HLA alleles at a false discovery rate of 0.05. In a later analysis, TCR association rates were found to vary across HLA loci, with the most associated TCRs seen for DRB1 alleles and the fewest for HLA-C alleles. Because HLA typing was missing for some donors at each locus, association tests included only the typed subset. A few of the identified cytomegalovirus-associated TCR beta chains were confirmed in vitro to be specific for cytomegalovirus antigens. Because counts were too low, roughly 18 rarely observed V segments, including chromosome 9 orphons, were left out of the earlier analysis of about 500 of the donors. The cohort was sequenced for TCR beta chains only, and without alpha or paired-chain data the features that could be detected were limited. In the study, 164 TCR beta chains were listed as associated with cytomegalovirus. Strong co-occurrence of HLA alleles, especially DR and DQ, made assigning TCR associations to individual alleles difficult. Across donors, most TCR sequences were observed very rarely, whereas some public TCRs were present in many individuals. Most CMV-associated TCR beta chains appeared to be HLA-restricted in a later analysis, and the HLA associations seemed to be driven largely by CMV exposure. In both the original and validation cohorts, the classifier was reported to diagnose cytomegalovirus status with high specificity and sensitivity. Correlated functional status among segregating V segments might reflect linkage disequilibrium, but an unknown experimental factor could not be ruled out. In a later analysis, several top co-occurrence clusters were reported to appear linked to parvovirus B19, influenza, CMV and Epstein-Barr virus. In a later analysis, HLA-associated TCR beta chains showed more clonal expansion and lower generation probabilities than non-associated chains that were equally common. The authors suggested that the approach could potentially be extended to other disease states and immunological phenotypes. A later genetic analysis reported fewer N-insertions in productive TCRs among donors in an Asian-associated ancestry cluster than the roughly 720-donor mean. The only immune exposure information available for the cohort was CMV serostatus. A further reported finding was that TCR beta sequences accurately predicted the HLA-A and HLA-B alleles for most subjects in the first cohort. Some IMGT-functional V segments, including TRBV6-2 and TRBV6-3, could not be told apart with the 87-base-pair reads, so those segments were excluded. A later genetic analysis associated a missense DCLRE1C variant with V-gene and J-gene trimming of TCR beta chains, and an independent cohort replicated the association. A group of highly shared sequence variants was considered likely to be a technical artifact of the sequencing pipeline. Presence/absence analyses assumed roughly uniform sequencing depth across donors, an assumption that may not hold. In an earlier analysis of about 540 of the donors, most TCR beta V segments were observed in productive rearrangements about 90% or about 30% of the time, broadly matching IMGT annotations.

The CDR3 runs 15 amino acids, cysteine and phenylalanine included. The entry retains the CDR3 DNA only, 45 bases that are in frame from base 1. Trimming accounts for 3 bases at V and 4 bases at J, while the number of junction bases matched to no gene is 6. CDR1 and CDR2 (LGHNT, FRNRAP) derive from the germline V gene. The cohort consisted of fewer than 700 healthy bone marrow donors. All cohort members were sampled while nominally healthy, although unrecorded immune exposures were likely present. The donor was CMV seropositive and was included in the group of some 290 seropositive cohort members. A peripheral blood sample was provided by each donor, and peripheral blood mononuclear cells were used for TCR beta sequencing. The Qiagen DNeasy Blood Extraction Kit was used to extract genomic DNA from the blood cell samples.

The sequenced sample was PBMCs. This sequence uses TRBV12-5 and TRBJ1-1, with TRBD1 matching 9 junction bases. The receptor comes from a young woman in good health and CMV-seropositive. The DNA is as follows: TGTGCTAGTGGTTTTTGGACAGGGGAGGGCACTGAAGCTTTCTTT. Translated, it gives CASGFWTGEGTEAFF.